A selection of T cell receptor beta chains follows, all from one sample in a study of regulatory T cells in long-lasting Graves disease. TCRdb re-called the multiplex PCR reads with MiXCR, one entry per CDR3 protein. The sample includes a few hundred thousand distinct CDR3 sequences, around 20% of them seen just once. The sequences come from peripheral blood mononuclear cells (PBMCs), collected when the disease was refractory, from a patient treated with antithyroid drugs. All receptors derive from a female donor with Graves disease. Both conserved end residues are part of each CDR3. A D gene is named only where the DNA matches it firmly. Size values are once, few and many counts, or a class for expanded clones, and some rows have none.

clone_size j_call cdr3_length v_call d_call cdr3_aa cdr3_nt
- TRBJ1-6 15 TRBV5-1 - CASSFSDSDNSPLHF TGCGCCAGCAGCTTTTCCGACAGTGATAATTCACCCCTCCACTTT
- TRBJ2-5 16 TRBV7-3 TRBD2 CASSLGLAGGLETQYF TGTGCCAGCAGCTTGGGGCTAGCGGGAGGACTGGAGACCCAGTACTTC
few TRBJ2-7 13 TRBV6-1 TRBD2 CATMGLAGYEQYF TGTGCCACCATGGGACTAGCGGGGTACGAGCAGTACTTC
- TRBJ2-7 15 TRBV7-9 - CASSLISWGQYEQYF TGTGCCAGCAGCTTAATCTCATGGGGGCAATACGAGCAGTACTTC
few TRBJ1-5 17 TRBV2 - CASSEGGRNSAGQPQHF TGTGCCAGCAGTGAGGGGGGTAGGAACTCGGCTGGTCAGCCCCAGCATTTT
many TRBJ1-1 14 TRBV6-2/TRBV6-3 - CASSYKVINTEAFF TGTGCCAGCAGTTATAAAGTGATTAACACTGAAGCTTTCTTT
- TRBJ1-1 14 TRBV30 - CAWSSGLPNTEAFF TGTGCCTGGAGTTCGGGACTCCCGAACACTGAAGCTTTCTTT
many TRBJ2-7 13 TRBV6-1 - CASSEAYSYEQYF TGTGCCAGCAGTGAAGCGTACTCCTACGAGCAGTACTTC
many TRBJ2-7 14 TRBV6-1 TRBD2 CASRPLAGPYEQYF TGTGCCAGCAGACCACTAGCGGGACCCTACGAGCAGTACTTC
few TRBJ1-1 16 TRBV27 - CASSFSFLAANTEAFF TGTGCCAGCAGTTTTTCTTTTCTGGCAGCGAACACTGAAGCTTTCTTT
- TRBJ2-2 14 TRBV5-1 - CASSLVQTDGELFF TGCGCCAGCAGCTTGGTCCAGACTGACGGGGAGCTGTTTTTT
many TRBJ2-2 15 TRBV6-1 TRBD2 CASSALAGVAGELFF TGTGCCAGCAGTGCACTAGCGGGAGTGGCCGGGGAGCTGTTTTTT
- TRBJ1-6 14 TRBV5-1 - CASSLAGRGSPLHF TGCGCCAGCAGCTTGGCAGGGAGGGGTTCACCCCTCCACTTT
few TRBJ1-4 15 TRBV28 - CASSSPAPTNEKLFF TGTGCCAGCAGCTCCCCAGCCCCAACTAATGAAAAACTGTTTTTT
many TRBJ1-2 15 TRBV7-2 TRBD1 CASSLTVTGGVGYTF TGTGCCAGCAGCTTAACTGTGACAGGGGGCGTTGGCTACACCTTC
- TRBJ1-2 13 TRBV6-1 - CASSDRTSGGYTF TGTGCCAGCAGTGACCGGACGTCAGGTGGCTACACCTTC